The clone carrying this T cell receptor beta chain was recorded a few times. This record comes from a study of blood T cells in healthy people across ages. The wider study: Every two T cells gave about one barcoded beta molecule via template switching.

Primed by a sample-barcoded 5' primer and a J-beta primer mix, a second PCR proceeded for roughly 7 to 12 cycles. All cDNA molecules were each tagged by a template-switch adaptor with 12 random nucleotides. TCRdb used MiXCR to reprocess the 5' RACE reads, holding one entry per CDR3 protein. There are roughly 1.5 million distinct CDR3 sequences in the sample; roughly 43% occur only once, and around 4% lies in the top ten. Source material: blood. This receptor was taken from a woman aged 18-29 years in good health.

Written as DNA, the CDR3 is TGTGCCAGCAGTGTTCTGGATTCCTACGAGCAGTACTTC. This sequence encodes CASSVLDSYEQYF. The V and J genes are TRBV2 and TRBJ2-7; D not certain. The germline V and J ends were trimmed by 4 bases and 1 base, with 8 bases remaining between them. The CDR3 spans 13 residues. Per germline, CDR1 SNHLY and CDR2 FYNNEI.